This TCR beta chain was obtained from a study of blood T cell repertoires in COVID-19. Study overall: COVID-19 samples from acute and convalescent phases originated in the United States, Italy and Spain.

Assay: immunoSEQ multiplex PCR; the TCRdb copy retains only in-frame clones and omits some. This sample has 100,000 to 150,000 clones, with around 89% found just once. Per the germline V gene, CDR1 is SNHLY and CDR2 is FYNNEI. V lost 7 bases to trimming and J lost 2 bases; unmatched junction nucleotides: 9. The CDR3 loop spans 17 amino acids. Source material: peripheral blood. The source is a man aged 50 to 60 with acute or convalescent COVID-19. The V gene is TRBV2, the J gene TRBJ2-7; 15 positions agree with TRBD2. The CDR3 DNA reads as TGTGCCAGCACAGGACTAGCGGGAGGGCCTGGGGCCTACGAGCAGTACTTC. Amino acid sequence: CASTGLAGGPGAYEQYF.